This T cell receptor (beta chain) is drawn from a study of blood T cell repertoires in COVID-19 (dated by TCRdb to 2020 to 2021). A note on the overall study: The collaborator samples originated in the United States, Italy and Spain and spanned the acute and convalescent phases of COVID-19. The dataset comprised deeply sampled blood TCRbeta repertoires from subjects exposed to, actively infected with, or recovered from COVID-19. The material from the prospective study consisted of cDNA or gDNA derived from T cells, B-cell-depleted T cells, or PBMCs. The samples were drawn from two sources: the first 160 participants of the ongoing ImmuneRACE study, and 950 to 1,500 subjects contributed by 6 global collaborators. Sample metadata almost always included a de-identified subject ID, COVID-19 status, age in years and sex. Where available, HLA class I and class II types were obtained from metadata supplied by the sample provider rather than from assay-based typing. The repertoires were released in a freely available public database meant as a resource for research on the immune response to SARS-CoV-2. Findings and caveats that apply to the study as a whole: Clinical and demographic metadata were provided uncurated, with the amount varying by source and participant.

TCRbeta CDR3 regions were amplified from genomic DNA by means of the immunoSEQ Assay, a bias-controlled multiplex PCR. The authors processed their data as follows. Within the assay, amplification of reference gene primers was used to estimate how many nucleated cells each sample contained. To quantify the absolute abundance of each unique TCRbeta CDR3 rearrangement, sequence reads were collapsed and filtered. For each sample, productive Simpson clonality was calculated as the square root of Simpson's diversity index over productive rearrangements. TCRdb took over this immuneACCESS table, retaining in-frame rearrangements with V and J assigned. Such tables are incomplete; in checked studies, under half of the missing clones stem from an unresolved V gene, and the remainder is unexplained. V, J and clone size are those of that table, while D and trimming were read from the DNA. A total of about 60,000 clones appear in this sample, 75% to 90% of them only once. The ten biggest clones cover roughly 10% of the sample.

The trim is 2 bases for V and 3 bases for J, with a gap of 31 bases between the germline ends. The cysteine opens and the phenylalanine closes a CDR3 of 22 amino acids. Of the read, only the CDR3 DNA is kept; its 66 bases are in frame from base 1. The germline V gene yields SGHVS for CDR1 and FQNEAQ for CDR2. One collaborating source in Seattle enrolled patients during active infection and followed them longitudinally through the course of disease. Collaborating institutions collected whole blood in K2EDTA tubes following their own protocols. For TCRbeta analysis, collaborator samples were shipped as frozen whole blood, as isolated PBMCs, or as DNA extracted from either sample type. Of note for this clone: This clone's antigen is unknown. The record has no base qualities; no much larger clone is one base away.

The V and J segments used are TRBV7-8 and TRBJ2-2, with TRBD2 perhaps the D gene, on 6 matching bases. The clonotype originates from a man aged 25-40 years with COVID-19, enrolled during active disease. Sample: peripheral blood. The CDR3: CASSLRRVVGRSLGTHTGELFF. Here is the DNA: TGTGCCAGCAGCTTACGGCGCGTCGTAGGGAGGAGTCTCGGGACGCACACCGGGGAGCTGTTTTTT.